The clone carrying this T cell receptor (beta chain) was detected only a few times. The source of the sample is a study of blood T cell repertoires in COVID-19. After removal of 4 bases from V and 0 bases from J, the junction contained 3 bases not matched to a gene. There are 15 residues in the CDR3. Germline assignment: CDR1 SGHRS and CDR2 YFSETQ. The data were produced by immunoSEQ multiplex PCR, yet TCRdb's version contains in-frame clones alone and is incomplete. The table shows fewer than 350,000 clones, with around 90% occurring only once. Membership in each cohort depended on participant-reported clinical history.

This chain links TRBV5-1 with TRBJ2-1, with 8 nucleotides matching TRBD1. This sequence originates from a woman aged 18-29 years with acute COVID-19. The sequenced material came from PBMCs or T cells enriched from blood (not recorded which). CDR3 in amino acids: CASSDGQGSYNEQFF. The CDR3 nucleotides read TGCGCCAGCAGCGATGGACAGGGCTCCTACAATGAGCAGTTCTTC.